This note documents a single TCR beta chain sequence. These data originate in a study of blood T cell repertoires in COVID-19. Study overall: COVID-19 samples collected from the United States, Italy and Spain covered acute and convalescent phases. PBMCs, B-cell-depleted T cells, or T cells were the source of the cDNA or gDNA that made up the material.

The germline gives CDR1 KGHSH, CDR2 LQKENI. V lost 3 bases and J lost 9, with 15 bases in between. This CDR3 has 14 amino acids. As originally analysed: For nucleated cells, counts were estimated from reference gene primer amplification. Method: immunoSEQ multiplex PCR; TCRdb's copy keeps in-frame clones and lacks some. The V and J calls and clone size were taken over from that table, and D and trimming were inferred from the DNA. Of roughly 15,000 clones in the sample, around 82% were seen once. The receptor was isolated from an elderly man with active COVID-19. This chain connects TRBV18 to TRBJ2-1, with TRBD2 as a possible D gene (6 bases). The sequenced material came from peripheral blood. CDR3 coding DNA: TGTGCCAGCTCACCGGGGGGACCGGGTTTTGAGCAGTTCTTC. It yields the protein CASSPGGPGFEQFF.